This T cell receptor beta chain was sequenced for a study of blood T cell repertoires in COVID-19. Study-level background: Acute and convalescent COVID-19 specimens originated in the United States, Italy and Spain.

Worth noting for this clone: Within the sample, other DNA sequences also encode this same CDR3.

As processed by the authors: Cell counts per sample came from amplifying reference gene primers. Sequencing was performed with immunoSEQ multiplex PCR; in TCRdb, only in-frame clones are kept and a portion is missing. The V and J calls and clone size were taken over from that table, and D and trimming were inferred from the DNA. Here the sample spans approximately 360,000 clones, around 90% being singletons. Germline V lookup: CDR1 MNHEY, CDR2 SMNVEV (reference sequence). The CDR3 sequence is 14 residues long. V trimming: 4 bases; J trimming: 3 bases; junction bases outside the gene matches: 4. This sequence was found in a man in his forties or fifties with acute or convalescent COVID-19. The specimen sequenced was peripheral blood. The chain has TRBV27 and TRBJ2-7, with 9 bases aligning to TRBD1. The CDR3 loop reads CASSSRQGGYEQYF. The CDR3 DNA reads TGTGCCAGCAGTTCTCGACAGGGGGGCTACGAGCAGTACTTC.